Below, 2 T cell receptor beta chains from the same sample are listed, as sequenced in a study of T cell responses to AZD1222 COVID-19 vaccine. Repertoires were generated with immunoSEQ multiplex PCR, while TCRdb's copy carries only in-frame clones and drops some. The table shows nearly 110,000 clones, with approximately 90% occurring only once. The sequences come from peripheral blood, collected on day 0 of AZD1222 vaccination. Source of these receptors: an adult in good health.

The genes are TRBV14 and TRBJ2-2; possibly TRBD1 for D (6 bases). CDR1 SGHDN and CDR2 FVKESK come from the germline V gene. V was clipped by 4 bases and J by 4 bases, with 13 bases between them. The CDR3 extends over 15 amino acids. DNA for the CDR3: TGTGCCAGCAGCCGTGTGGGGGCGCCCACCGGGGAGCTGTTTTTT. It translates to CASSRVGAPTGELFF.

DNA of the CDR3: TGTGCCTGGAGTGGGGCGGGGGGCTACACCTTC. The encoded protein is CAWSGAGGYTF. V is TRBV30 and J is TRBJ1-2; no firm D call. Looked up from germline, CDR1 is GTSNPN and CDR2 is SVGIG (reference sequence). V lost 1 base and J 8 bases, leaving 8 bases between the germline ends. CDR3 length equals 11 residues. Supplemented by reference TRBV30 and TRBJ1-2, the full variable domain reads SQTIHQWPATLVQPVGSPLSLECTVEGTSNPNLYWYRQAAGRGLQLLFYSVGIGQISSEVPQNLSASRPQDRQFILSSKKLLLSDSGFYLCAWSGAGGYTFGSGTRLTVV.